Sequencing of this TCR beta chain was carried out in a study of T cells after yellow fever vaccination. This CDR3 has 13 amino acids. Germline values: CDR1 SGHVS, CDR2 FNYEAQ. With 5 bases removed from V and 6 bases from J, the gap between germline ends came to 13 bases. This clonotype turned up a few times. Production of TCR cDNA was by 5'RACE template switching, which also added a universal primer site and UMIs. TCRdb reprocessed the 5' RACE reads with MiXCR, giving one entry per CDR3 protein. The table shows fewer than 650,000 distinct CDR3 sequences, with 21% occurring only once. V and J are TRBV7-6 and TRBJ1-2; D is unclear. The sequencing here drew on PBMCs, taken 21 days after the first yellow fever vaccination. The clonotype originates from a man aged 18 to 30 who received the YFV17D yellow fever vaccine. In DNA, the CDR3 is TGTGCCAGCAGCACCCGTGCGGGGAATGGCTACACCTTC. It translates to CASSTRAGNGYTF.